Listed below are T cell receptor beta chains from one sample, sequenced in a study of low-dose radiotherapy and immunotherapy resistance in tumors. TCRdb re-called the reads with MiXCR, one entry per CDR3 protein. The sample lists approximately 91,000 distinct CDR3 sequences; 20% to 25% were seen once. This material consisted of PBMCs, taken after low-dose radiotherapy plus immunotherapy. The receptors were sampled from a female donor with ovarian cancer. Each CDR3 is given with its conserved first and last residue. The D gene is left open where the match is weak. Not every row has a clone size; where given, it reads once, few, many or a size class.

j_gene	d_gene	v_gene	abundance	CDR3aa	CDR3nt
TRBJ2-7	TRBD2	TRBV7-6	many	CASSRTSGRAAEQYF	TGTGCCAGCAGCCGGACTAGCGGGAGGGCGGCCGAGCAGTACTTC
TRBJ2-2	NA	TRBV12-3/TRBV12-4	many	CASRRGLTTGELFF	TGTGCCAGCAGGCGGGGTTTAACTACCGGGGAGCTGTTTTTT
TRBJ2-2	NA	TRBV19	many	CASTTNRPENTGELFF	TGTGCCAGTACCACCAACCGGCCGGAGAACACCGGGGAGCTGTTTTTT
TRBJ2-1	TRBD2	TRBV7-2	NA	CASSPSGRYEQFF	TGTGCCAGCAGCCCGAGCGGGAGATATGAGCAGTTCTTC
TRBJ2-7	NA	TRBV23-1	few	CASSPAGQYTPVQYF	TGCGCCAGCAGTCCCGCGGGACAGTATACACCCGTGCAGTACTTC
TRBJ2-1	NA	TRBV12-3/TRBV12-4	many	CASSLAIGSSYNEQFF	TGTGCCAGCAGTTTAGCGATAGGGAGCTCCTACAATGAGCAGTTCTTC
TRBJ1-5	NA	TRBV24-1	many	CATSESKQGLGQPQHF	TGTGCCACCAGTGAGAGCAAGCAGGGTCTTGGCCAGCCCCAGCATTTT
TRBJ2-2	NA	TRBV20-1	many	CSARVPDWGIPGELFF	TGCAGTGCTAGAGTTCCCGATTGGGGCATACCCGGGGAGCTGTTTTTT
TRBJ1-1	NA	TRBV20-1	NA	CSVSSQETEAFF	TGCAGTGTGTCTTCCCAGGAGACTGAAGCTTTCTTT
TRBJ1-6	NA	TRBV9	NA	CASSVASGPGNSPLHF	TGTGCCAGCAGCGTAGCGAGTGGTCCGGGAAATTCACCCCTCCACTTT
TRBJ2-5	TRBD1	TRBV24-1	NA	CATGTGGLETQYF	TGTGCCACCGGGACAGGGGGCCTAGAGACCCAGTACTTC
TRBJ2-2	NA	TRBV27	NA	CASRGGMGSDIGGELFF	TGTGCCAGCAGGGGAGGAATGGGTAGCGACATTGGGGGGGAGCTGTTTTTT
TRBJ1-1	NA	TRBV29-1	NA	CSVEGSTEAFF	TGCAGCGTTGAGGGCTCCACTGAAGCTTTCTTT
TRBJ2-3	NA	TRBV18	NA	CASSPRAGEVADTQYF	TGTGCCAGCTCACCAAGGGCAGGGGAAGTAGCAGATACGCAGTATTTT
TRBJ2-6	TRBD1	TRBV5-6	NA	CASTGWDRVRSGANVLTF	TGTGCCAGCACCGGCTGGGACAGGGTTCGCTCTGGGGCCAACGTCCTGACTTTC
TRBJ2-3	TRBD2	TRBV27	many	CASGGGGLASDTQYF	TGTGCCAGCGGGGGAGGCGGACTAGCTTCCGATACGCAGTATTTT
TRBJ2-3	TRBD2	TRBV20-1	NA	CSARARLARGPVNTQYF	TGCAGTGCTAGGGCCAGACTAGCGAGGGGACCTGTCAATACGCAGTATTTT
TRBJ2-1	NA	TRBV11-2	many	CASSFLRVSSYNEQFF	TGTGCCAGCAGCTTTCTGAGGGTGAGCTCCTACAATGAGCAGTTCTTC
TRBJ1-5	NA	TRBV5-1	many	CASSLDSRNQPQHF	TGCGCCAGCAGCTTGGACAGTAGGAATCAGCCCCAGCATTTT
TRBJ2-5	TRBD2	TRBV4-2	many	CASSQDASGGAETQYF	TGTGCCAGCAGCCAAGATGCTAGCGGGGGGGCGGAGACCCAGTACTTC
TRBJ2-7	NA	TRBV20-1	many	CSARTMRVANYEQYF	TGCAGTGCTAGAACGATGAGGGTCGCTAACTACGAGCAGTACTTC
TRBJ1-5	TRBD1	TRBV19	many	CASSTGQVYNQPQHF	TGTGCCAGTAGTACGGGACAGGTCTACAATCAGCCCCAGCATTTT
TRBJ2-7	TRBD1	TRBV5-1	NA	CASSRGDSPYEQYF	TGCGCCAGCAGCAGAGGGGACAGCCCCTACGAGCAGTACTTC
TRBJ2-7	NA	TRBV3-1	many	CASSLRGAGYEQYF	TGTGCCAGCAGCCTTCGAGGGGCTGGTTACGAGCAGTACTTC
TRBJ2-7	NA	TRBV27	many	CASSIYGYEQYF	TGTGCCAGCAGTATTTATGGCTACGAGCAGTACTTC
TRBJ2-5	NA	TRBV5-6	many	CASSLEEEETQYF	TGTGCCAGCAGCTTGGAGGAGGAGGAGACCCAGTACTTC
TRBJ2-4	TRBD1	TRBV20-1	many	CSARGVTGENIQYF	TGCAGTGCTAGAGGAGTGACAGGGGAAAACATTCAGTACTTC
TRBJ2-1	TRBD2	TRBV24-1	many	CATSDLKAGVGYNEQFF	TGTGCCACCAGTGATTTGAAAGCGGGAGTTGGGTACAATGAGCAGTTCTTC
TRBJ1-2	NA	TRBV30	few	CAWSWEVDYGYTF	TGTGCCTGGAGTTGGGAAGTAGACTATGGCTACACCTTC
TRBJ1-4	NA	TRBV6-2/TRBV6-3	many	CASSVGQSNEKLFF	TGTGCCAGCAGCGTTGGACAGAGTAATGAAAAACTGTTTTTT
TRBJ2-2	NA	TRBV11-1	NA	CASSPDRRRTGELFFF	NA
TRBJ1-1	NA	TRBV19	few	CASSPQDGTGPEAFF	TGTGCCAGTAGTCCCCAAGACGGAACAGGCCCTGAAGCTTTCTTT
TRBJ2-1	TRBD2	TRBV5-1	NA	CASSLDAGAGYNEQFF	TGCGCCAGCAGCTTGGACGCGGGAGCAGGGTACAATGAGCAGTTCTTC
TRBJ1-1	NA	TRBV29-1	many	CSVVFGAGGGTEAFF	TGCAGCGTTGTGTTCGGGGCAGGCGGAGGAACTGAAGCTTTCTTT
TRBJ1-6	NA	TRBV28	many	CASSLRADQLLHF	TGTGCCAGCAGTTTACGGGCAGACCAGCTCCTCCACTTT
TRBJ2-7	NA	TRBV10-3	many	CAISGVARGEQYF	TGTGCCATCAGTGGGGTGGCTCGGGGCGAGCAGTACTTC
TRBJ2-7	TRBD2	TRBV12-3/TRBV12-4	many	CASSLDLAGASYEQYF	TGTGCCAGCAGTTTAGACCTAGCGGGAGCATCGTACGAGCAGTACTTC
TRBJ1-5	TRBD1	TRBV19	many	CASSTQGDLNQPQHF	TGTGCCAGTAGTACTCAGGGGGACCTTAATCAGCCCCAGCATTTT
TRBJ2-5	TRBD2	TRBV19	NA	CASSIVAGETQYF	TGTGCCAGTAGTATCGTAGCGGGGGAGACCCAGTACTTC
TRBJ2-1	TRBD2	TRBV10-3	many	CAISEGGTSVYNEQFF	TGTGCCATCAGTGAGGGGGGGACTAGCGTCTACAATGAGCAGTTCTTC
TRBJ2-6	NA	TRBV7-8	many	CASSPNRLTIGGSGANVLTF	TGTGCCAGCAGCCCTAACAGATTAACTATTGGGGGCTCTGGGGCCAACGTCCTGACTTTC
TRBJ2-7	TRBD2	TRBV27	many	CASHLASGEIEQYF	TGTGCCAGCCACCTGGCTAGCGGAGAAATCGAGCAGTACTTC
TRBJ2-6	NA	TRBV14	NA	CASRSGLLSGANVLTF	TGTGCCAGCAGGTCCGGCCTGCTCTCTGGGGCCAACGTCCTGACTTTC
TRBJ1-6	TRBD1	TRBV5-4	many	CASSIRGRSPLHF	TGTGCCAGCAGCATCAGGGGGCGCTCACCCCTCCACTTT
TRBJ2-3	NA	TRBV5-1	many	CASSFSVLTDTQYF	TGCGCCAGCAGCTTTAGCGTCCTCACAGATACGCAGTATTTT
TRBJ1-6	NA	TRBV27	NA	CASSPRGGVNSPLHF	TGTGCCAGCAGTCCCCGCGGGGGTGTAAATTCACCCCTCCACTTT
TRBJ1-1	NA	TRBV20-1	many	CSARDPSKGGAGAMNTEAFF	TGCAGTGCTAGAGATCCCAGCAAAGGGGGGGCAGGAGCAATGAACACTGAAGCTTTCTTT
TRBJ2-7	NA	TRBV7-9	many	CASSLDWTWGAEQYF	TGTGCCAGCAGCTTAGACTGGACTTGGGGGGCCGAGCAGTACTTC
TRBJ1-2	NA	TRBV7-8	many	CASSLANLPAGYTF	TGTGCCAGCAGCTTAGCGAACCTCCCCGCCGGCTACACCTTC
TRBJ2-4	NA	TRBV2	many	CASTRDWGEIAKNIQYF	TGTGCCAGCACCAGGGACTGGGGGGAAATAGCCAAAAACATTCAGTACTTC
TRBJ1-2	TRBD1	TRBV7-8	NA	CASSQGGLDNYGYTF	TGTGCCAGCAGTCAGGGGGGACTTGATAACTATGGCTACACCTTC
TRBJ2-3	NA	TRBV7-2	many	CASSLVAGSTDTQYF	TGTGCCAGCAGCTTAGTTGCGGGAAGCACAGATACGCAGTATTTT
TRBJ1-5	NA	TRBV6-5	many	CASSYEGDQPQHF	TGTGCCAGCAGTTACGAGGGGGATCAGCCCCAGCATTTT
TRBJ2-1	TRBD2	TRBV29-1	many	CSARDRGGNNEQFF	TGCAGCGCCCGCGACCGGGGAGGGAACAATGAGCAGTTCTTC
TRBJ1-5	TRBD1	TRBV2	many	CASAMAGGQGNQPQHF	TGTGCCAGCGCAATGGCGGGTGGACAGGGGAATCAGCCCCAGCATTTT
TRBJ2-1	NA	TRBV28	many	CASSLFRGRGTYNEQFF	TGTGCCAGCAGTTTATTTCGGGGGCGGGGGACCTACAATGAGCAGTTCTTC
TRBJ2-7	TRBD2	TRBV10-3	many	CAISGPSFTSGGLYEQYF	TGTGCCATCAGTGGCCCCTCCTTCACTAGCGGGGGCCTATACGAGCAGTACTTC
TRBJ2-7	NA	TRBV20-1	NA	CSGTQGYEQYF	TGCAGTGGGACGCAGGGTTACGAGCAGTACTTC
TRBJ2-3	TRBD2	TRBV20-1	NA	CSANTGLAGDRDTQYF	TGCAGTGCTAACACCGGACTAGCGGGGGATCGGGATACGCAGTATTTT